Listed below are T cell receptor beta chains from one sample, sequenced in a study of cytomegalovirus exposure and HLA in healthy donors. Clones were sequenced by immunoSEQ multiplex PCR, and TCRdb holds only the in-frame ones, with some missing. This table has roughly 97,000 clones, roughly a tenth appearing once. Sequenced sample: PBMCs. These receptors were collected from a middle-aged man in good health and CMV-seropositive. The CDR3 runs from the conserved cysteine through the conserved F or W. D genes are given only for firm matches. A clone size is listed for some rows: how often the clone was seen (once, few, many), or a class if it is expanded.

TRBV27	TRBJ2-7	few	-	CASSRAGVDYEQYF	TGTGCCAGCAGTCGGGCAGGGGTTGACTACGAGCAGTACTTC
TRBV4-3	TRBJ2-3	-	TRBD1	CASSQESVRGRDTQYF	TGCGCCAGCAGCCAAGAGTCCGTCAGGGGGAGAGATACGCAGTATTTT
TRBV6-6	TRBJ2-2	-	-	CASSYSHPNTGELFF	TGTGCCAGCAGTTACTCACACCCGAACACCGGGGAGCTGTTTTTT
TRBV2	TRBJ2-7	few	-	CAGAVAATYEQYF	TGTGCCGGAGCAGTGGCAGCTACCTACGAGCAGTACTTC
TRBV28	TRBJ1-2	-	-	CASRENRVYYGYTF	TGTGCCAGCAGGGAAAACAGGGTGTACTATGGCTACACCTTC
TRBV9	TRBJ1-1	-	-	CASSPPDPEAFF	TGTGCCAGCAGCCCCCCAGATCCTGAAGCTTTCTTT
TRBV11-3	TRBJ2-2	few	-	CASSYPGQLGLKNTGELFF	TGTGCCAGCAGCTATCCCGGACAGTTGGGACTAAAGAACACCGGGGAGCTGTTTTTT
TRBV7-9	TRBJ2-7	-	-	CASSTGSYEQYF	TGTGCCAGCAGCACAGGCTCCTACGAGCAGTACTTC
TRBV7-2	TRBJ2-7	-	TRBD2	CASSVGLASYEQYF	TGTGCCAGCAGCGTGGGACTAGCGAGCTACGAGCAGTACTTC
TRBV14	TRBJ2-5	-	-	CASSRGSRRGSETQYF	TGTGCCAGCAGTCGCGGTTCCCGCCGGGGATCTGAGACCCAGTACTTC
TRBV28	TRBJ2-7	-	TRBD2	CASTFGLAHIYEQYF	TGTGCCAGCACTTTCGGACTAGCCCACATCTACGAGCAGTACTTC
TRBV18	TRBJ2-7	-	TRBD2	CASSQGLVSYEQYF	TGTGCCAGCTCACAGGGACTAGTCTCCTACGAGCAGTACTTC
TRBV5-1	TRBJ2-1	-	-	CASSLGTRSNEQFF	TGCGCCAGCAGCTTGGGGACAAGGAGCAATGAGCAGTTCTTC
TRBV4-3	TRBJ2-4	few	-	CASSQEGGLAKNIQYF	TGCGCCAGCAGCCAAGAAGGGGGTCTAGCCAAAAACATTCAGTACTTC
TRBV6-5	TRBJ2-7	-	TRBD1	CASSYRGQGGSYEQYF	TGTGCCAGCAGTTACAGGGGACAGGGGGGATCGTACGAGCAGTACTTC
TRBV9	TRBJ1-2	-	TRBD1	CASSDQWQGAGDGYGYTF	TGTGCCAGCAGCGACCAGTGGCAGGGGGCGGGGGACGGCTATGGCTACACCTTC
TRBV9	TRBJ2-3	-	TRBD2	CASSVGTSGSTDTQYF	TGTGCCAGCAGCGTTGGGACTAGCGGTAGCACAGATACGCAGTATTTT
TRBV11-3	TRBJ2-3	-	TRBD2	CASSKTGGGDTQYF	TGTGCCAGCAGCAAAACGGGAGGGGGAGATACGCAGTATTTT
TRBV28	TRBJ1-2	-	TRBD1	CASSSPGGETYGYTF	TGTGCCAGCAGTTCACCAGGGGGCGAGACGTATGGCTACACCTTC
TRBV19	TRBJ2-7	few	-	CASSLTVFPSYEQYF	TGTGCCAGTAGCTTGACAGTCTTCCCTTCCTACGAGCAGTACTTC
TRBV28	TRBJ2-6	many	TRBD2	CASSSGTSGRGGGANVLTF	TGTGCCAGCAGTTCGGGGACTAGCGGGAGAGGGGGTGGGGCCAACGTCCTGACTTTC
TRBV27	TRBJ2-5	-	TRBD2	CASSFVAGEETQYF	TGTGCCAGCAGTTTTGTAGCGGGAGAAGAGACCCAGTACTTC
TRBV2	TRBJ2-1	-	TRBD2	CASSGLAGLYNEQFF	TGTGCCAGCAGCGGACTAGCGGGACTCTACAATGAGCAGTTCTTC
TRBV11-2	TRBJ2-2	few	TRBD2	CAGAGTGELFF	TGTGCCGGAGCGGGAACCGGGGAGCTGTTTTTT
TRBV5-4	TRBJ2-3	-	-	CASSLDSGVTDTQYF	TGTGCCAGCAGCTTGGATTCGGGTGTGACAGATACGCAGTATTTT
TRBV5-1	TRBJ2-1	-	-	CASGLRFLGADMFF	TGCGCCAGCGGCCTCCGTTTTCTTGGGGCGGATATGTTCTTC
TRBV4-1	TRBJ1-5	few	TRBD1	CASSRIGQGGVSNQPQHF	TGCGCCAGCAGCCGAATTGGACAGGGAGGTGTAAGCAATCAGCCCCAGCATTTT
TRBV7-2	TRBJ1-5	-	-	CASSSFSGGYSNQPQHF	TGTGCCAGCAGCTCCTTTTCGGGGGGCTATAGCAATCAGCCCCAGCATTTT
TRBV18	TRBJ2-3	-	-	CASSRETGGDTQYF	TGTGCCAGCTCACGGGAGACCGGAGGGGATACGCAGTATTTT
TRBV4-2	TRBJ2-5	few	-	CASSLLRDLQETQYF	TGTGCCAGCAGTCTCCTCCGGGATCTACAAGAGACCCAGTACTTC
TRBV6-5	TRBJ2-7	few	TRBD1	CASSYGRGYEQYF	TGTGCCAGCAGTTACGGCAGGGGGTACGAGCAGTACTTC